This T cell receptor beta chain came from a study of cytomegalovirus exposure and HLA in healthy donors. Overall study findings and caveats: TCR beta sequences reportedly predicted most subjects' HLA-A and HLA-B alleles accurately.

With 1 base removed from V and 0 bases from J, the gap between germline ends came to 6 bases. This CDR3 comprises 15 residues. The V gene's germline CDR1 is SSHAT and CDR2 FNYEAQ (reference sequence). The primer mix had 60 Vbeta and 13 Jbeta primers. Source study methods: An analysis that came later counted 60 million to 80 million unique TCR beta chains, around 12 million shared. Profiling relied on immunoSEQ multiplex PCR, and the TCRdb table lists in-frame clones only, not all of them. The DNA gave D and trimming, while V, J and clone size come from that table. The table shows about 170,000 clones, with about three quarters occurring only once. To note about this clone: Its specificity is not known.

The material sequenced was PBMCs. The receptor comes from a female donor in good health and CMV-seronegative. This rearrangement joins TRBV7-7 to TRBJ2-2, with D uncertain. CDR3 loop: CASSLDYPNTGELFF. The CDR3 DNA follows: TGTGCCAGCAGCTTAGACTACCCGAACACCGGGGAGCTGTTTTTT.